Listed below are T cell receptor beta chains from one sample, sequenced in a study of post-analysis software for immune sequencing data. MiXCR, applied by TCRdb to the PCR reads, yields one record per CDR3 protein. This sample has around 710,000 distinct CDR3 sequences, with approximately 44% found just once. Material: blood. All receptors derive from a girl aged 10 to 17 with multiple sclerosis. The CDR3 runs from the conserved cysteine through the conserved F or W. The D gene is left open where the match is weak. Size values are once, few and many counts, or a class for expanded clones, and some rows have none.

NA	once	TRBJ2-1	TRBV15	CATSAGGSSGSSYNEQFF	TGTGCCACCAGCGCCGGAGGTAGTAGCGGTAGCTCCTACAATGAGCAGTTCTTC
NA	NA	TRBJ2-4	TRBV12-3/TRBV12-4	CASSPKGGHKNIQYF	TGTGCCAGCAGTCCCAAAGGGGGACACAAAAACATTCAGTACTTC
NA	NA	TRBJ2-6	TRBV12-3/TRBV12-4	CASDSGANVLTF	TGTGCCAGCGACTCTGGGGCCAACGTCCTGACTTTC
NA	many	TRBJ1-4	TRBV21-1	CASSKDLWRDREGKLFF	TGTGCCAGCAGCAAAGACCTCTGGCGGGACAGGGAAGGAAAACTGTTTTTT
NA	NA	TRBJ2-1	TRBV20-1	CSATLWREGRDEQFF	TGCAGTGCGACTCTTTGGCGAGAGGGCCGGGATGAGCAGTTCTTC
NA	few	TRBJ2-5	TRBV7-2	CASSLVRNGLETQYF	TGTGCCAGCAGCTTAGTACGTAACGGGCTGGAGACCCAGTACTTC
NA	few	TRBJ2-2	TRBV24-1	CATSDLGGASNTGELFF	TGTGCCACCAGTGATTTGGGAGGGGCATCGAACACCGGGGAGCTGTTTTTT
TRBD1	NA	TRBJ2-7	TRBV5-1	CASSLHRGLYEQYF	TGCGCCAGCAGCTTGCACAGGGGGCTATACGAGCAGTACTTC
NA	NA	TRBJ2-5	TRBV10-3	CAISDREDVETQYF	TGTGCCATCAGTGACAGGGAGGACGTAGAGACCCAGTACTTC
NA	NA	TRBJ2-7	TRBV4-1	CASSLSPGEGEQYF	TGCGCCAGCAGTTTAAGCCCGGGAGAGGGTGAGCAGTACTTC
NA	few	TRBJ2-7	TRBV11-2	CASSLAGRSYEQYF	TGTGCCAGCAGCTTAGCAGGGCGATCCTACGAGCAGTACTTC
NA	few	TRBJ2-3	TRBV7-9	CASRYLGNTDTQYF	TGTGCCTCTCGATACCTCGGGAACACAGATACGCAGTATTTT
NA	NA	TRBJ1-4	TRBV20-1	CSARDVGGDYEKLFF	TGCAGTGCTAGAGATGTGGGGGGCGATTATGAAAAACTGTTTTTT
NA	NA	TRBJ2-5	TRBV6-6	CASSGGTEEETQYF	TGTGCCAGCAGTGGCGGGACAGAGGAAGAGACCCAGTACTTC
NA	NA	TRBJ2-5	TRBV7-2	CASSIGGGLETQYF	TGTGCCAGCAGCATAGGGGGAGGTTTGGAGACCCAGTACTTC
TRBD1	many	TRBJ1-1	TRBV5-1	CASSPQGANTEAFF	TGCGCCAGCAGCCCCCAGGGGGCGAACACTGAAGCTTTCTTT
TRBD2	NA	TRBJ2-3	TRBV29-1	CSVTAGITRTDTQYF	TGCAGCGTTACAGCGGGGATAACCCGCACAGATACGCAGTATTTT
NA	once	TRBJ2-5	TRBV11-2	CASSLEWGSQETQYF	TGTGCCAGCAGCTTAGAGTGGGGCAGCCAAGAGACCCAGTACTTC
NA	few	TRBJ1-2	TRBV7-3	CASSPGGTGSGYTF	TGTGCCAGCAGCCCTGGGGGGACGGGATCTGGCTACACCTTC
NA	NA	TRBJ1-5	TRBV20-1	CSARGTSGALNQPQHF	TGCAGTGCTAGAGGTACAAGTGGAGCTCTCAATCAGCCCCAGCATTTT
NA	NA	TRBJ2-4	TRBV20-1	CSARSGAVENIQYF	TGCAGTGCTAGATCGGGGGCTGTCGAAAACATTCAGTACTTC
NA	NA	TRBJ2-1	TRBV5-8	CASSLTGLHDNEQFF	TGTGCCAGCAGCTTAACGGGACTCCATGACAATGAGCAGTTCTTC
NA	few	TRBJ2-3	TRBV29-1	CSVVASAFTDTQYF	TGCAGCGTTGTCGCTAGCGCATTTACAGATACGCAGTATTTT
TRBD2	NA	TRBJ2-7	TRBV5-1	CASSGGLGTPYGQYF	TGCGCCAGCAGCGGGGGACTAGGGACGCCCTACGGGCAGTACTTC
TRBD2	NA	TRBJ2-7	TRBV27	CASSPKTSGSYEQYF	TGTGCCAGCAGTCCAAAGACTAGCGGGAGCTACGAGCAGTACTTC
TRBD1	NA	TRBJ1-5	TRBV6-2/TRBV6-3	CASCPKLPGTGPHNQPQHF	TGTGCCAGCTGCCCTAAGTTGCCCGGGACAGGGCCCCACAATCAGCCCCAGCATTTT
NA	NA	TRBJ2-5	TRBV18	CASSPPVAGADQETQYF	TGTGCCAGCTCACCACCTGTGGCGGGCGCGGACCAAGAGACCCAGTACTTC
TRBD2	NA	TRBJ2-3	TRBV24-1	CATSDLRLAGSTDTQYF	TGTGCCACCAGTGACCTCAGACTAGCGGGGAGCACAGATACGCAGTATTTT
TRBD2	NA	TRBJ2-5	TRBV28	CASNPGGETQYF	TGTGCCAGCAATCCCGGGGGGGAGACCCAGTACTTC
TRBD2	NA	TRBJ2-7	TRBV15	CATSSGLAGAPYEQYF	TGTGCCACCAGCAGTGGTCTAGCGGGAGCCCCCTACGAGCAGTACTTC
NA	NA	TRBJ1-3	TRBV20-1	CSATELGNTIYF	TGCAGTGCCACCGAGCTGGGAAACACCATATATTTT
NA	NA	TRBJ2-3	TRBV15	CATSRGGAPTDTQYF	TGTGCCACCAGCAGAGGGGGGGCCCCCACAGATACGCAGTATTTT
NA	NA	TRBJ2-7	TRBV6-1	CASSASTSRSYEQYF	TGTGCCAGCAGTGCATCCACTAGCAGGAGCTACGAGCAGTACTTC
NA	few	TRBJ1-1	TRBV28	CASTEIGTPAGTFF	TGTGCCAGCACCGAAATCGGAACCCCCGCGGGAACTTTCTTT
TRBD1	NA	TRBJ1-2	TRBV12-3/TRBV12-4	CASSQTGGANTGYTF	TGTGCCAGCAGCCAAACAGGGGGCGCAAACACGGGCTACACCTTC
NA	NA	TRBJ2-5	TRBV20-1	CSARTGSRQETQYF	TGCAGTGCTAGGACAGGATCCCGCCAAGAGACCCAGTACTTC
TRBD1	NA	TRBJ2-6	TRBV28	CASNEQGTGANVLTF	TGTGCCAGCAATGAACAGGGGACTGGGGCCAACGTCCTGACTTTC
TRBD2	few	TRBJ2-1	TRBV11-2	CASSLELAGGNNEQFF	TGTGCCAGCAGCCTCGAACTAGCGGGAGGCAACAATGAGCAGTTCTTC
TRBD1	few	TRBJ2-3	TRBV7-9	CASTHDRDRHTQYF	TGTGCCAGCACCCACGACAGGGATCGTCATACGCAGTATTTT
TRBD1	few	TRBJ2-7	TRBV27	CASGTLGQGFYEQYF	TGTGCCAGCGGGACCTTAGGACAGGGATTCTACGAGCAGTACTTC
NA	NA	TRBJ2-7	TRBV11-2	CASSFFRGSYEQYF	TGTGCCAGCAGCTTTTTTCGGGGGTCCTACGAGCAGTACTTC
NA	NA	TRBJ2-2	TRBV6-2/TRBV6-3	CASSYLGGLAGELFF	TGTGCCAGCAGTTACTTGGGGGGCCTAGCCGGGGAGCTGTTTTTT
TRBD1	few	TRBJ2-1	TRBV15	CATSRDMGLDRNEQFF	TGTGCCACCAGCAGAGATATGGGTTTGGACAGGAATGAGCAGTTCTTC
NA	NA	TRBJ2-5	TRBV10-3	CAISESTQGETQYF	TGTGCCATCAGCGAGTCGACTCAGGGGGAGACCCAGTACTTC
NA	NA	TRBJ2-1	TRBV18	CASSWPPGVEQFF	TGTGCCAGCTCTTGGCCCCCCGGTGTCGAGCAGTTCTTC
NA	NA	TRBJ2-3	TRBV5-1	CASSPGPELSTQYF	TGCGCCAGCAGCCCGGGACCGGAATTGAGTACGCAGTATTTT
TRBD2	few	TRBJ2-6	TRBV9	CASSPLAGAGANVLTF	TGTGCCAGCAGCCCGTTAGCGGGAGCTGGGGCCAACGTCCTGACTTTC
TRBD1	NA	TRBJ1-4	TRBV7-2	CASSGGGGRGKLFF	TGTGCCAGCAGCGGGGGAGGGGGCAGGGGAAAACTGTTTTTT
TRBD1	NA	TRBJ2-4	TRBV2	CASSPGQGKNIQYF	TGTGCCAGCAGTCCGGGACAGGGAAAAAACATTCAGTACTTC